A selection of T cell receptor beta chains follows, all from one sample in a study of blood T cell repertoires in COVID-19. Produced via immunoSEQ multiplex PCR; TCRdb's table is partial and in-frame only. The sample shows roughly 500,000 clones, around 87% of them seen only once. The sequenced sample was PBMCs or T cells enriched from blood (not recorded which). Source of these receptors: a woman in her forties who had recovered from COVID-19. CDR3s include the opening cysteine and the closing phenylalanine or tryptophan. Fields, in order: clone size, V gene, J gene, D gene, CDR3 DNA, CDR3 protein. A D gene is named only where the DNA matches it firmly. Some rows have no size entry. The others give once, few or many, or a class for an expanded clone.

abundance: .; v_gene: TRBV4-3; j_gene: TRBJ2-3; d_gene: .; CDR3nt: TGCGCCAGCAGCCGGACAGTCACAGATACGCAGTATTTT; CDR3aa: CASSRTVTDTQYF
abundance: .; v_gene: TRBV11-2; j_gene: TRBJ1-5; d_gene: .; CDR3nt: TGTGCCAGCAGCTTAAACCCGGACAGAAATAGCAATCAGCCCCAGCATTTT; CDR3aa: CASSLNPDRNSNQPQHF
abundance: .; v_gene: TRBV14; j_gene: TRBJ2-1; d_gene: TRBD2; CDR3nt: TGTGCCAGCAGCCTCTATAGAGGGACTAGCGGATTCAATGAGCAGTTCTTC; CDR3aa: CASSLYRGTSGFNEQFF
abundance: .; v_gene: TRBV6-5; j_gene: TRBJ1-1; d_gene: TRBD1; CDR3nt: TGTGCCAGCAGTTATCTTAGGTCAGGGGGCGCTGAAGCTTTCTTT; CDR3aa: CASSYLRSGGAEAFF
abundance: .; v_gene: TRBV29-1; j_gene: TRBJ2-1; d_gene: TRBD2; CDR3nt: TGCAGCGTTGAATGGTGGGAGGGCTCCTACAATGAGCAGTTCTTC; CDR3aa: CSVEWWEGSYNEQFF
abundance: .; v_gene: TRBV3-1/TRBV3-2; j_gene: TRBJ1-1; d_gene: TRBD1; CDR3nt: TGTGCCAGCAGCCCCCCCCGGACAGGGGGGAACACTGAAGCTTTCTTT; CDR3aa: CASSPPRTGGNTEAFF
abundance: .; v_gene: TRBV11-1; j_gene: TRBJ1-2; d_gene: .; CDR3nt: TGTGCCAGCAGCTTCGGCAGGGGTAACTATGGCTACACCTTC; CDR3aa: CASSFGRGNYGYTF
abundance: .; v_gene: TRBV7-8; j_gene: TRBJ2-1; d_gene: TRBD1; CDR3nt: TGTGCCAGCAGCTTAGCTGGGGGACAGGATTTGCGCAATGAGCAGTTCTTC; CDR3aa: CASSLAGGQDLRNEQFF
abundance: .; v_gene: TRBV6-5; j_gene: TRBJ2-5; d_gene: TRBD1; CDR3nt: TGTGCCAGCAGTTCTGGGACAGGCAAAGAGACCCAGTACTTC; CDR3aa: CASSSGTGKETQYF
abundance: once; v_gene: TRBV18; j_gene: TRBJ2-3; d_gene: .; CDR3nt: TGTGCCAGCTCACCACGGGGAGGCACAGATACGCAGTATTTT; CDR3aa: CASSPRGGTDTQYF
abundance: .; v_gene: TRBV11-2; j_gene: TRBJ2-7; d_gene: TRBD2; CDR3nt: TGTGCCAGCAGCTTAATAGGCCTAGCGGGAGTCTACGAGCAGTACTTC; CDR3aa: CASSLIGLAGVYEQYF
abundance: .; v_gene: TRBV5-4; j_gene: TRBJ2-7; d_gene: TRBD2; CDR3nt: TGTGCCAGCAGCAGCCGGGGCAGGACTAGCGGAGCCTACGAGCAGTACTTC; CDR3aa: CASSSRGRTSGAYEQYF
abundance: .; v_gene: TRBV6-5; j_gene: TRBJ1-3; d_gene: .; CDR3nt: TGTGCCAGCAGTTACAGCGGGGAGTATGGAAACACCATATATTTT; CDR3aa: CASSYSGEYGNTIYF
abundance: .; v_gene: TRBV27; j_gene: TRBJ2-1; d_gene: TRBD2; CDR3nt: TGTGCCAGCAGTACCGAAACCTCTAGCGGGGGCTACAATGAGCAGTTCTTC; CDR3aa: CASSTETSSGGYNEQFF
abundance: .; v_gene: TRBV9; j_gene: TRBJ2-6; d_gene: TRBD2; CDR3nt: TGTGCCAGCACTAGCGGGTTTGGTTCTGGGGCCAACGTCCTGACTTTC; CDR3aa: CASTSGFGSGANVLTF
abundance: once; v_gene: TRBV20-1; j_gene: TRBJ2-1; d_gene: .; CDR3nt: TGCAGTGCTGACATTCAAAAAGAGCAGTTCTTC; CDR3aa: CSADIQKEQFF
abundance: once; v_gene: TRBV20-1; j_gene: TRBJ1-1; d_gene: .; CDR3nt: TGCAGTGTTATGAACACTGAAGCTTTCTTT; CDR3aa: CSVMNTEAFF
abundance: .; v_gene: TRBV11-2; j_gene: TRBJ2-7; d_gene: .; CDR3nt: TGTGCCAGCGGCCAGTCTGGCGAGCAGTACTTC; CDR3aa: CASGQSGEQYF
abundance: .; v_gene: TRBV28; j_gene: TRBJ2-7; d_gene: .; CDR3nt: TGTGCCAGCAATATGGGGAGTTTGTTATTCTACGAGCAGTACTTC; CDR3aa: CASNMGSLLFYEQYF
abundance: .; v_gene: TRBV12-3/TRBV12-4; j_gene: TRBJ1-1; d_gene: .; CDR3nt: TGTGCCAGCAGTCGAACAGGGTCCACTGAAGCTTTCTTT; CDR3aa: CASSRTGSTEAFF
abundance: .; v_gene: TRBV7-9; j_gene: TRBJ1-2; d_gene: TRBD1; CDR3nt: TGTGCCAGCAGCTTAGCTACAGGGGCCCACTATGGCTACACCTTC; CDR3aa: CASSLATGAHYGYTF
abundance: .; v_gene: TRBV7-9; j_gene: TRBJ1-1; d_gene: .; CDR3nt: TGTGCCAGCAGCTTAGGGGGAGGGGGCACTGAAGCTTTCTTT; CDR3aa: CASSLGGGGTEAFF
abundance: .; v_gene: TRBV10-3; j_gene: TRBJ1-1; d_gene: TRBD1; CDR3nt: TGTGCCATCCGGGACAGGGGGCACACTGAAGCTTTCTTT; CDR3aa: CAIRDRGHTEAFF
abundance: once; v_gene: TRBV10-1; j_gene: TRBJ1-2; d_gene: TRBD1; CDR3nt: TGCGCCAGCAGCCGGGACAGCTATGGCTACACCTTC; CDR3aa: CASSRDSYGYTF
abundance: few; v_gene: TRBV5-8; j_gene: TRBJ2-1; d_gene: TRBD2; CDR3nt: TGTGCCAGCAGCTTGTTTCACAGGAGCGGGGGTGAGCAGTTCTTC; CDR3aa: CASSLFHRSGGEQFF
abundance: .; v_gene: TRBV12-5; j_gene: TRBJ2-3; d_gene: .; CDR3nt: TGTGCTAGTGGTTTTTTCTTTGGGTGGTATGCGGTCTGTACGCAGTATTTT; CDR3aa: CASGFFFGWYAVCTQYF
abundance: .; v_gene: TRBV4-3; j_gene: TRBJ2-5; d_gene: .; CDR3nt: TGCGCCAGCAGCCAAGATCAGCAGGGGAAACGAGAGACCCAGTACTTC; CDR3aa: CASSQDQQGKRETQYF
abundance: .; v_gene: TRBV6-1; j_gene: TRBJ2-1; d_gene: TRBD1; CDR3nt: TGTGCCAGCAGTGAAGATTACAGGGGGCTCGGCTCCTACAATGAGCAGTTCTTC; CDR3aa: CASSEDYRGLGSYNEQFF
abundance: .; v_gene: TRBV6-1; j_gene: TRBJ1-2; d_gene: .; CDR3nt: TGTGCCAGCAGTGACCAGGACGGGGGGGACTATGGCTACACCTTC; CDR3aa: CASSDQDGGDYGYTF
abundance: .; v_gene: TRBV11-3; j_gene: TRBJ2-1; d_gene: TRBD2; CDR3nt: TGTGCCAGCAGCTTAGAGGGGACTAGCGGGAGGGTTTTCTCCTACAATGAGCAGTTCTTC; CDR3aa: CASSLEGTSGRVFSYNEQFF
abundance: .; v_gene: TRBV10-3; j_gene: TRBJ2-5; d_gene: .; CDR3nt: TGTGCCATCAGTGTGGGCAGGGGCGATGGAGAGACCCAGTACTTC; CDR3aa: CAISVGRGDGETQYF
abundance: .; v_gene: TRBV29-1; j_gene: TRBJ1-3; d_gene: .; CDR3nt: TGCAGCGTTGGTTTGGGGCCTGGAAACACCATATATTTT; CDR3aa: CSVGLGPGNTIYF
abundance: .; v_gene: TRBV29-1; j_gene: TRBJ1-2; d_gene: .; CDR3nt: TGCAGCGTTGAAGATCAGCAGGGAAGGAGCTACACCTTC; CDR3aa: CSVEDQQGRSYTF